This is a list of T cell receptor beta chains from one sample in a study of shared clonotypes between healthy human individuals. TCRdb's table, derived via immunoSEQ multiplex PCR, lists solely in-frame clones and lacks some. The sample holds some 2.3 million clones, just over 90% seen once. Source material: naive CD4+ T cells from PBMCs. These receptors were obtained from a man between 18 and 35 years old in good health. Some clones in this sample may be carry-over from other donors' samples. Both conserved end residues are part of each CDR3. Fields, in order: D gene, clone size, V gene, J gene, CDR3 protein, CDR3 DNA. A D gene is named only where the DNA matches it firmly. Not every row has a clone size; where given, it reads once, few, many or a size class.

D gene: .
clone size: .
V gene: TRBV18
J gene: TRBJ1-5
CDR3 protein: CASSPRQASQPQHF
CDR3 DNA: TGTGCCAGCTCACCACGGCAGGCGAGCCAGCCCCAGCATTTT

D gene: .
clone size: once
V gene: TRBV19
J gene: TRBJ2-2
CDR3 protein: CASLRWGTGELFF
CDR3 DNA: TGTGCCAGTCTCCGGTGGGGAACCGGGGAGCTGTTTTTT

D gene: .
clone size: .
V gene: TRBV5-1
J gene: TRBJ1-2
CDR3 protein: CASSLGSYGYTF
CDR3 DNA: TGCGCCAGCAGCTTGGGAAGCTATGGCTACACCTTC

D gene: TRBD1
clone size: .
V gene: TRBV9
J gene: TRBJ2-5
CDR3 protein: CASSVAGQGKETQYF
CDR3 DNA: TGTGCCAGCAGCGTAGCGGGACAGGGGAAGGAGACCCAGTACTTC

D gene: TRBD2
clone size: once
V gene: TRBV2
J gene: TRBJ2-7
CDR3 protein: CASRIAGAPAYEQYF
CDR3 DNA: TGTGCCAGCAGAATAGCGGGAGCCCCCGCCTACGAGCAGTACTTC

D gene: .
clone size: once
V gene: TRBV28
J gene: TRBJ2-7
CDR3 protein: CASSLGGGWEQYF
CDR3 DNA: TGTGCCAGCAGTTTGGGTGGGGGTTGGGAGCAGTACTTC

D gene: .
clone size: .
V gene: TRBV5-1
J gene: TRBJ2-5
CDR3 protein: CASSSTVQETQYF
CDR3 DNA: TGCGCCAGCAGCTCTACAGTCCAAGAGACCCAGTACTTC

D gene: .
clone size: .
V gene: TRBV10-3
J gene: TRBJ1-2
CDR3 protein: CAITGTGSFYGYTF
CDR3 DNA: TGTGCCATCACCGGAACAGGGTCTTTCTATGGCTACACCTTC

D gene: .
clone size: .
V gene: TRBV28
J gene: TRBJ1-4
CDR3 protein: CASSLPWEGEKLFF
CDR3 DNA: TGTGCCAGCAGTTTACCGTGGGAGGGTGAAAAACTGTTTTTT

D gene: TRBD1
clone size: .
V gene: TRBV2
J gene: TRBJ2-1
CDR3 protein: CASRRDRVGNNEQFF
CDR3 DNA: TGTGCCAGCCGAAGGGACAGGGTAGGGAACAATGAGCAGTTCTTC

D gene: TRBD1
clone size: .
V gene: TRBV29-1
J gene: TRBJ2-5
CDR3 protein: CSETTGGAETQYF
CDR3 DNA: TGCAGCGAGACGACAGGGGGCGCGGAGACCCAGTACTTC

D gene: .
clone size: .
V gene: TRBV30
J gene: TRBJ1-1
CDR3 protein: CAWSVGGTEAFF
CDR3 DNA: TGTGCCTGGAGTGTTGGGGGTACTGAAGCTTTCTTT

D gene: .
clone size: .
V gene: TRBV19
J gene: TRBJ1-5
CDR3 protein: CASSQQGTKRNQPQHF
CDR3 DNA: TGTGCCAGCTCACAACAAGGGACGAAGCGCAATCAGCCCCAGCATTTT

D gene: TRBD2
clone size: .
V gene: TRBV9
J gene: TRBJ2-1
CDR3 protein: CASSVNPWGGYNEQFF
CDR3 DNA: TGTGCCAGCAGCGTAAACCCCTGGGGGGGGTACAATGAGCAGTTCTTC

D gene: .
clone size: .
V gene: TRBV7-9
J gene: TRBJ1-3
CDR3 protein: CASSLGVSGNTIYF
CDR3 DNA: TGTGCCAGCAGCTTAGGGGTGTCTGGAAACACCATATATTTT

D gene: TRBD2
clone size: .
V gene: TRBV11-1
J gene: TRBJ2-1
CDR3 protein: CASRRLAGAGGEQFF
CDR3 DNA: TGTGCCAGCAGGCGACTAGCGGGAGCTGGGGGTGAGCAGTTCTTC

D gene: TRBD1
clone size: .
V gene: TRBV5-5
J gene: TRBJ2-7
CDR3 protein: CASSLVVDRGRYEQYF
CDR3 DNA: TGTGCCAGCAGCTTGGTAGTAGACAGGGGGAGATACGAGCAGTACTTC

D gene: TRBD2
clone size: .
V gene: TRBV29-1
J gene: TRBJ2-1
CDR3 protein: CSVESLAGAYNEQFF
CDR3 DNA: TGCAGCGTTGAGTCTTTAGCGGGAGCATACAATGAGCAGTTCTTC

D gene: .
clone size: .
V gene: TRBV28
J gene: TRBJ1-1
CDR3 protein: CASSFSGRVAEAFF
CDR3 DNA: TGTGCCAGCAGTTTTTCAGGGCGGGTCGCTGAAGCTTTCTTT

D gene: .
clone size: .
V gene: TRBV9
J gene: TRBJ2-1
CDR3 protein: CASSERDNEQFF
CDR3 DNA: TGTGCCAGCAGCGAGAGAGACAATGAGCAGTTCTTC

D gene: TRBD1
clone size: .
V gene: TRBV30
J gene: TRBJ2-7
CDR3 protein: CAWRTGGVSSYEQYF
CDR3 DNA: TGTGCCTGGAGGACAGGGGGCGTAAGCTCCTACGAGCAGTACTTC

D gene: .
clone size: few
V gene: TRBV28
J gene: TRBJ1-5
CDR3 protein: CASQIGGQPQHF
CDR3 DNA: TGTGCCAGCCAAATCGGGGGTCAGCCCCAGCATTTT

D gene: .
clone size: .
V gene: TRBV7-9
J gene: TRBJ2-7
CDR3 protein: CASSLVGGSSYEQYF
CDR3 DNA: TGTGCCAGCAGCTTAGTAGGCGGTAGCTCCTACGAGCAGTACTTC

D gene: .
clone size: .
V gene: TRBV7-9
J gene: TRBJ1-3
CDR3 protein: CASSLVGTGGNTIYF
CDR3 DNA: TGTGCCAGCAGCTTAGTAGGGACCGGAGGAAACACCATATATTTT

D gene: TRBD2
clone size: few
V gene: TRBV5-1
J gene: TRBJ2-7
CDR3 protein: CASSPRASGSSYEQYF
CDR3 DNA: TGCGCCAGCAGCCCCAGGGCTAGCGGGAGCTCCTACGAGCAGTACTTC

D gene: .
clone size: .
V gene: TRBV9
J gene: TRBJ1-3
CDR3 protein: CASSVAGSNSGNTIYF
CDR3 DNA: TGTGCCAGCAGCGTAGCGGGAAGCAACTCTGGAAACACCATATATTTT

D gene: .
clone size: once
V gene: TRBV7-6
J gene: TRBJ2-3
CDR3 protein: CASGQNTDTQYF
CDR3 DNA: TGTGCCAGCGGACAGAACACAGATACGCAGTATTTT

D gene: .
clone size: .
V gene: TRBV15
J gene: TRBJ2-3
CDR3 protein: CATSRDPTRTASADTQYF
CDR3 DNA: TGTGCCACCAGCAGAGATCCTACTCGGACAGCTAGCGCAGATACGCAGTATTTT

D gene: TRBD1
clone size: .
V gene: TRBV28
J gene: TRBJ1-2
CDR3 protein: CASSSGQVYGYTF
CDR3 DNA: TGTGCCAGCAGCTCGGGACAGGTCTATGGCTACACCTTC

D gene: .
clone size: .
V gene: TRBV7-3
J gene: TRBJ1-1
CDR3 protein: CASSFRMNTEAFF
CDR3 DNA: TGTGCCAGCAGCTTCAGGATGAACACTGAAGCTTTCTTT

D gene: .
clone size: .
V gene: TRBV7-2
J gene: TRBJ1-2
CDR3 protein: CASSLGTGQFYGYTF
CDR3 DNA: TGTGCCAGCAGCTTAGGGACCGGACAGTTCTATGGCTACACCTTC

D gene: .
clone size: .
V gene: TRBV27
J gene: TRBJ2-7
CDR3 protein: CASSDRTSLYEQYF
CDR3 DNA: TGTGCCAGCAGTGATAGGACAAGCCTCTACGAGCAGTACTTC

D gene: TRBD1
clone size: .
V gene: TRBV7-2
J gene: TRBJ1-2
CDR3 protein: CASSYRGQGAHYGYTF
CDR3 DNA: TGTGCCAGCAGTTATAGGGGACAGGGGGCGCACTATGGCTACACCTTC

D gene: .
clone size: .
V gene: TRBV6-6
J gene: TRBJ2-7
CDR3 protein: CASSYGGTTYEQYF
CDR3 DNA: TGTGCCAGCAGTTACGGGGGAACAACCTACGAGCAGTACTTC

D gene: .
clone size: .
V gene: TRBV19
J gene: TRBJ1-2
CDR3 protein: CASSIATGPSGYGYTF
CDR3 DNA: TGTGCCAGTAGTATAGCTACTGGACCCAGTGGCTATGGCTACACCTTC

D gene: TRBD1
clone size: .
V gene: TRBV7-9
J gene: TRBJ2-5
CDR3 protein: CASSSGWTGGYQETQYF
CDR3 DNA: TGTGCCAGCAGCTCAGGGTGGACAGGGGGCTATCAAGAGACCCAGTACTTC

D gene: TRBD1
clone size: .
V gene: TRBV28
J gene: TRBJ2-2
CDR3 protein: CASSFWTGDNTGELFF
CDR3 DNA: TGTGCCAGCAGTTTTTGGACAGGAGACAACACCGGGGAGCTGTTTTTT

D gene: .
clone size: .
V gene: TRBV28
J gene: TRBJ1-2
CDR3 protein: CASSPLSADPYGYTF
CDR3 DNA: TGTGCCAGCAGTCCCCTCAGTGCCGACCCCTATGGCTACACCTTC

D gene: .
clone size: .
V gene: TRBV28
J gene: TRBJ2-2
CDR3 protein: CAHRDGTYNTGELFF
CDR3 DNA: TGTGCCCACCGCGACGGGACATACAACACCGGGGAGCTGTTTTTT

D gene: .
clone size: .
V gene: TRBV2
J gene: TRBJ2-1
CDR3 protein: CASIPFGGENNEQFF
CDR3 DNA: TGTGCCAGCATTCCCTTTGGGGGAGAAAACAATGAGCAGTTCTTC

D gene: .
clone size: .
V gene: TRBV5-6
J gene: TRBJ1-1
CDR3 protein: CASSRTPGASEAFF
CDR3 DNA: TGTGCCAGCAGCAGGACCCCAGGGGCCTCTGAAGCTTTCTTT

D gene: TRBD1
clone size: few
V gene: TRBV14
J gene: TRBJ2-1
CDR3 protein: CASSSIFGQGGEQFF
CDR3 DNA: TGTGCCAGCAGCTCTATCTTCGGACAGGGCGGTGAGCAGTTCTTC

D gene: .
clone size: .
V gene: TRBV6-1
J gene: TRBJ2-7
CDR3 protein: CASSGPRRSWAYEQYF
CDR3 DNA: TGTGCCAGCAGTGGCCCACGGCGGTCGTGGGCGTACGAGCAGTACTTC

D gene: .
clone size: .
V gene: TRBV6-1
J gene: TRBJ2-1
CDR3 protein: CASYDPYSYNEQFF
CDR3 DNA: TGTGCCAGCTATGACCCTTACTCCTACAATGAGCAGTTCTTC

D gene: .
clone size: .
V gene: TRBV19
J gene: TRBJ1-1
CDR3 protein: CASSISGRYTEAFF
CDR3 DNA: TGTGCCAGTAGTATAAGTGGGAGATACACTGAAGCTTTCTTT

D gene: .
clone size: .
V gene: TRBV15
J gene: TRBJ2-2
CDR3 protein: CATSRDGGAGGELFF
CDR3 DNA: TGTGCCACCAGCAGAGATGGTGGGGCTGGCGGGGAGCTGTTTTTT

D gene: TRBD1
clone size: .
V gene: TRBV4-3
J gene: TRBJ1-4
CDR3 protein: CASSQGVGQGAANEKLFF
CDR3 DNA: TGCGCCAGCAGCCAAGGAGTGGGACAGGGGGCGGCTAATGAAAAACTGTTTTTT